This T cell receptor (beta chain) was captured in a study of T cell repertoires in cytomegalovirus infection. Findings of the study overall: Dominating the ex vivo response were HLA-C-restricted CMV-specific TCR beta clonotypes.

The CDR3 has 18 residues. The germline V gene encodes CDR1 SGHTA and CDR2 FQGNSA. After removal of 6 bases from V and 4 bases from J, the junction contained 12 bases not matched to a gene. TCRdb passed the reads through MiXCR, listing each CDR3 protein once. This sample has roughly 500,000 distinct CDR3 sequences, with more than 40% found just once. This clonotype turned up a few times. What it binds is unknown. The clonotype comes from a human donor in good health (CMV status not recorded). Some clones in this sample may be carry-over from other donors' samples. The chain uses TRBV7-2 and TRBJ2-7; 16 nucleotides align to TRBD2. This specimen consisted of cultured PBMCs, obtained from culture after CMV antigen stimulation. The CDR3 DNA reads TGTGCCAGCAGTTACGGGACTAGCGGGAGGGCCGTGATGTACGAGCAGTACTTC. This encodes CASSYGTSGRAVMYEQYF.